A single sample is the source of the 10 T cell receptor beta chains below, sequenced in a study of T cells in women clearing cervical HPV infection. Repertoires were generated with immunoSEQ multiplex PCR, while TCRdb's copy carries only in-frame clones and drops some. Listed are some 15,000 clones; 8% to 11% falls within the top ten. The specimen was blood buffy coat. The receptor source for this set is a woman aged 18 to 69 with a cervical HPV16 infection that either progressed to CIN3+ or cleared (not recorded which).

As regards this clone: The read stops 3 residues short of the end of the CDR3; the missing end is completed from the germline J gene. The chain recombines TRBV30 with TRBJ2-4, with a tentative D call TRBD2 (6 bases). This CDR3 has 13 amino acids. Looked up from germline, CDR1 is GTSNPN and CDR2 is SVGIG (reference sequence). V was cut by 5 bases and J by 9 bases, with 17 bases left in between. The sequenced part of the CDR3 DNA is TGTGCCTGGGAAGGTTCGGTGGGGGGCATT. Encoded protein: CAWEGSVGGI. The CDR3, in full, reads CAWEGSVGGIQYF.

CDR3 amino acids: CASSLAVGTATYEQYF. The CDR3 DNA, read in part, is TGTGCCAGCAGCTTAGCTGTAGGGACAGCCACCTACGAG. This rearrangement joins TRBV7-2 to TRBJ2-7, with 7 nucleotides matching TRBD1. Read coverage stops 3 residues before the CDR3 terminus; the germline J gene supplies the remainder. The CDR3 consists of 16 residues. J lost 2 bases, V lost 0 bases, and 7 bases had no gene match. In germline, CDR1 is SGHTA, CDR2 FQGNSA.

On this clone: The read terminates 3 residues before the CDR3 end, so the remaining end is supplied by the germline J gene. V is TRBV10-1 and J is TRBJ2-7, with 8 bases identical to TRBD1. V was clipped by 2 bases and J by 2 bases; unmatched bases: 5. Germline CDR1 is WNHNN and CDR2 is SYGVQD (reference sequence). The CDR3 loop spans 15 amino acids. The covered CDR3 bases are TGCGCCAGCAGTGAGGGGACAGGACTGGCCTACGAG. Translating it yields CASSEGTGLAYE. In full, the CDR3 reads CASSEGTGLAYEQYF.

Remarks on this clone: The CDR3 end is not reached by the read, which stops 3 residues before it; the germline J gene fills it in. The V and J genes are TRBV20-1 and TRBJ2-5; D might be TRBD2 (5 bases). Germline loops: CDR1 DFQATT, CDR2 SNEGSKA (reference sequence). V was cut by 5 bases and J by 1 base, with 11 bases left in between. This CDR3 is 13 amino acids long. CDR3 region: CSAGWAGQETQYF. Incomplete CDR3 DNA: TGCAGTGCTGGGTGGGCGGGCCAAGAGACC.

The CDR3 loop reads CASSIRGGPYTDTQYF. CDR3 DNA, as far as it was read: TGTGCCAGTAGTATTAGGGGGGGGCCCTACACAGATACG. The V and J genes are TRBV19 and TRBJ2-3; D is possibly TRBD2 (7 bases). Read data end 3 residues before the CDR3 end; the end is taken from the germline J gene. The V end lost 3 bases, the J end lost 2 bases, and 15 bases lay between the germline ends. The CDR3 contains 16 residues. Germline CDR1 reads LNHDA; CDR2 reads SQIVND (reference sequence). The full variable domain, with the rest looked up from reference TRBV19 and TRBJ2-3, is DGGITQSPKYLFRKEGQNVTLSCEQNLNHDAMYWYRQDPGQGLRLIYYSQIVNDFQKGDIAEGYSVSREKKESFPLTVTSAQKNPTAFYLCASSIRGGPYTDTQYFGPGTRLTVL.

About this clone: The missing CDR3 end, 3 residues past where the read stops, is filled in from the germline J gene. The gene calls are TRBV6-2 or TRBV6-3 and TRBJ2-3; 7 bases line up with TRBD1. The CDR3 length is 15 residues. Germline V gene lookup returns CDR1 MNHEY and CDR2 SVGEGT. The part of the CDR3 DNA that was read is TGTGCCAGCAGTTCCCTCCGGGACAGAAAAGAGACG. This gives the protein CASSSLRDRKET. The entire CDR3 is CASSSLRDRKETQYF.

In the case of this clone: The read ends 3 residues early relative to the CDR3; the germline J gene fills the gap. The chain uses TRBV7-3 and TRBJ2-3; perhaps TRBD2 as D (6 bases). Trimming took off 0 bases at V and 2 bases at J, with 9 bases between the two ends. Germline V CDR1 and CDR2: SGHTA, FQGTGA. This CDR3 is 15 amino acids long. CDR3 bases read: TGTGCCAGCAGCTTAACGGCGCGGGACACAGATACG. Encoded protein: CASSLTARDTDT. The whole CDR3 protein is CASSLTARDTDTQYF.

In regard to this clone: From the germline J gene comes the end of the CDR3, since the read stops 3 residues before it. The chain combines TRBV9 with TRBJ2-7; 8 bases fit TRBD2. This CDR3 region has 15 residues. The germline CDR1 and CDR2 sequences are SGDLS and YYNGEE. With 0 bases clipped from V and 2 bases from J, the junction kept 4 bases outside the gene matches. The covered CDR3 bases are TGTGCCAGCAGCGTAGGGGGACTAGTCCCCTACGAG. This codes for CASSVGGLVPYE. From start to end, the CDR3 is CASSVGGLVPYEQYF.

Comments on this clone: With the read ending 3 residues before the CDR3 end, the germline J gene is used to fill in that end. This chain connects TRBV5-1 to TRBJ2-5; D is possibly TRBD2 (6 bases). Trimming stripped 2 bases from V and 1 base from J, with 15 bases between. The CDR3 is made up of 16 amino acids. Germline V CDR1 and CDR2: SGHRS, YFSETQ. The DNA read from the CDR3 is TGCGCCAGCAGCTTAGGGCCTACACTAGCCCAAGAGACC. Its protein is CASSLGPTLAQET. The CDR3 as a whole reads CASSLGPTLAQETQYF.

This clone is classed as medium-sized (0.01 to 0.1%) by frequency. The read gets to within 3 residues of the CDR3 end, and the germline J gene fills in the rest. V is TRBV5-4 and J is TRBJ2-7; 10 positions match TRBD2. Germline assignment: CDR1 SGHNT and CDR2 YYREEE (reference sequence). The CDR3 is 16 residues long. V lost 3 bases, J lost 3 bases, and 9 bases stayed unmatched. Incomplete CDR3 DNA: TGTGCCAGCAGCTCCCCCGGGACTAGCGCGATCTACGAG. Encoded protein: CASSSPGTSAIYE. The whole CDR3 protein reads CASSSPGTSAIYEQYF.